This T cell receptor (beta chain) stems from a study of regulatory T cells in long-lasting Graves disease. Study-wide results and limits: Having only a small sample size may have limited accuracy. Comparison showed that persistent patients shared more public clonotypes (about 3,000) than new patients (966). Under persistent disease, TRBV28, TRBJ1-2 and TRBJ2-5 were used preferentially. Persistent Graves' patients possessed reduced TCR diversity relative to recently diagnosed ones.

Building of the TCR beta libraries involved iRepertoire HTBI primers and Arm-PCR of CDR3 regions. TCRdb re-called the multiplex PCR reads through MiXCR, storing one row per CDR3 protein. Among 310,000 or so distinct CDR3 sequences, about 20% were seen once, and the ten largest hold 29%. Time point reported: persistent/refractory GD, antithyroid drugs over 5 years with positive TRAb. RNA extracted from PBMCs served as the sequencing template. This CDR3 contains 12 residues. The V gene's germline CDR1 is LGHDT and CDR2 YNNKEL (reference sequence). Between the trimmed V and J ends, which lost 5 bases and 15 bases, there was a span of 17 bases. This clonotype was detected a few times. Its antigen remains unidentified.

The TCR originated in a female donor with Graves disease. This chain connects TRBV3-1 to TRBJ2-1; tentative D call: TRBD2 (5 bases). Sample: peripheral blood mononuclear cells (PBMCs), taken when the disease was refractory, from a patient treated with antithyroid drugs. The chain's CDR3 is CASSYQGLAPFF. The CDR3 DNA reads TGTGCCAGCAGCTACCAAGGGCTAGCACCGTTCTTC.